What follows is one T cell receptor beta chain and its context. The data were obtained in a study of blood T cell repertoires in COVID-19. About the study: Sites in the United States, Italy and Spain provided acute and convalescent COVID-19 samples. T cells, B-cell-depleted T cells, or PBMCs provided the cDNA or gDNA that served as material.

Germline V gene lookup returns CDR1 SGHDT and CDR2 YYEEEE. The CDR3 has 15 amino acids. V shed 2 bases, J shed 4 bases, and the junction held 5 bases outside the gene matches. Original processing notes: Reference gene primer amplification gave nucleated cell count estimates. The table came from immunoSEQ multiplex PCR; TCRdb's copy has only in-frame clones and leaves some out. The DNA gave D and trimming, while V, J and clone size come from that table. The table records about 260,000 clones, 85% to 90% of them present only once. The receptor's source is a woman in her forties with acute or convalescent COVID-19. Input material: peripheral blood. V and J are TRBV5-6 and TRBJ2-2, with 7 bases lining up with TRBD1. This CDR3 is CASSFEDRTTGELFF. The CDR3 coding sequence is TGTGCCAGCAGCTTTGAGGACAGGACCACCGGGGAGCTGTTTTTT.